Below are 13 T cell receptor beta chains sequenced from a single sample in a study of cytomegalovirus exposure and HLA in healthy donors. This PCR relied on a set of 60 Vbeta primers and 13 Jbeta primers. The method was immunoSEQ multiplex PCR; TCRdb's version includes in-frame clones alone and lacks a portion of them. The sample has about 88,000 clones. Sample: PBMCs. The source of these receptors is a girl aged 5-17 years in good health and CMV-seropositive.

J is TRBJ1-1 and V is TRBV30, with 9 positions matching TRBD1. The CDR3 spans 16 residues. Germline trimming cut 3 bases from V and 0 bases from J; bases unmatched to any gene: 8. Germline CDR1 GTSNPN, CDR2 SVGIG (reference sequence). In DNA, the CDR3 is TGTGCCTGGAGGAAGGGGGACAGGGACATGAACACTGAAGCTTTCTTT. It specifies CAWRKGDRDMNTEAFF.

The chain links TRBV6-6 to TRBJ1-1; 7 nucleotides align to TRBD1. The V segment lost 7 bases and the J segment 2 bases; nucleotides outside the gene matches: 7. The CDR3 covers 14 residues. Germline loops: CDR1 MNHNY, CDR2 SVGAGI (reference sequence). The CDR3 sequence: CASMKGAPNTEAFF. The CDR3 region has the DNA TGTGCCAGCATGAAGGGGGCGCCTAACACTGAAGCTTTCTTT.

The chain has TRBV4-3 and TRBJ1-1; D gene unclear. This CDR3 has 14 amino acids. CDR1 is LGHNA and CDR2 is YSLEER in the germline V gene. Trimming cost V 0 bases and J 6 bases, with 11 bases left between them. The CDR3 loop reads CASSQDIGGPEAFF. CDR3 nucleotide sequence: TGCGCCAGCAGCCAAGACATAGGCGGTCCTGAAGCTTTCTTT.

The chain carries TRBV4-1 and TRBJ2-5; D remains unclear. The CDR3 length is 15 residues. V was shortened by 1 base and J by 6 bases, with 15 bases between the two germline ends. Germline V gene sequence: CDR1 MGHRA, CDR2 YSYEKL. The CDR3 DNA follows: TGCGCCAGCAGCCAAGGACCAGGTATGATGAAGACCCAGTACTTC. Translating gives CASSQGPGMMKTQYF.

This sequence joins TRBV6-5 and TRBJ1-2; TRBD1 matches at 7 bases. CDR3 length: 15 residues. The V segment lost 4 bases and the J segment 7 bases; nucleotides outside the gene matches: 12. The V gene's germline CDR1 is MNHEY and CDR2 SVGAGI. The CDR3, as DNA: TGTGCCAGCAGTTTTTATGGACAGGCTGTTGGTGGCTACACCTTC. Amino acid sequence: CASSFYGQAVGGYTF.

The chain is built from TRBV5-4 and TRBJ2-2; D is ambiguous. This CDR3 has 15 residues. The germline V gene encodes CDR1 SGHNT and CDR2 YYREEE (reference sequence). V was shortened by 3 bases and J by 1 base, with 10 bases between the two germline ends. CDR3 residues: CASSSRTQNTGELFF. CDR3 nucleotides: TGTGCCAGCAGCTCAAGAACACAGAACACCGGGGAGCTGTTTTTT.

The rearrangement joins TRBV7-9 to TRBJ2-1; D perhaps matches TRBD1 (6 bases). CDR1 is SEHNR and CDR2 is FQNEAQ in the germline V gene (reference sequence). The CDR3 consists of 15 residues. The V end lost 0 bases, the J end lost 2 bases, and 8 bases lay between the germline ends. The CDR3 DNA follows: TGTGCCAGCAGCTTAGCGGGGGCCACCTACAATGAGCAGTTCTTC. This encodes CASSLAGATYNEQFF.

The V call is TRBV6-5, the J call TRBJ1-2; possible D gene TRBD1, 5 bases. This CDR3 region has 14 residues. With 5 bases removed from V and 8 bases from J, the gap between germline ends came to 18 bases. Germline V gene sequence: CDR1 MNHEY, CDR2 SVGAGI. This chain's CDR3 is CASSVQGSVDGYTF. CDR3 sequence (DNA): TGTGCCAGCAGTGTGCAGGGCTCGGTGGACGGCTACACCTTC.

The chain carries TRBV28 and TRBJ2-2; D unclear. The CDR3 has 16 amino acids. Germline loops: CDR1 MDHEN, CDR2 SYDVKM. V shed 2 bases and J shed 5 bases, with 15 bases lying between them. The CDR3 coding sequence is TGTGCCAGCAGTTTAGGGTCAGCACGGCGGACCGGGGAGCTGTTTTTT. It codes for CASSLGSARRTGELFF. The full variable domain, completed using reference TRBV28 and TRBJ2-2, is DVKVTQSSRYLVKRTGEKVFLECVQDMDHENMFWYRQDPGLGLRLIYFSYDVKMKEKGDIPEGYSVSREKKERFSLILESASTNQTSMYLCASSLGSARRTGELFFGEGSRLTVL.

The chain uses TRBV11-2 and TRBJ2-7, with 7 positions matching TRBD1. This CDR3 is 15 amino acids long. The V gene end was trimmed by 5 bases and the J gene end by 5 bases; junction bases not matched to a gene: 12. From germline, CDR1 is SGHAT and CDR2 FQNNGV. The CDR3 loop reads CASSLRGSGVDEQYV. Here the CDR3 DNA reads TGTGCCAGCAGCCTCAGGGGGTCTGGGGTCGACGAGCAGTACGTC.

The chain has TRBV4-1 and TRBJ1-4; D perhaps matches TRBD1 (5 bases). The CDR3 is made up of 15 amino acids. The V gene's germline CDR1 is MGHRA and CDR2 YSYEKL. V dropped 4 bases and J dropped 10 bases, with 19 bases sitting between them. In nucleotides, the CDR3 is TGCGCCAGCAGCCCGGAGGGTGGGGGAAGGGGAAAACTGTTTTTT. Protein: CASSPEGGGRGKLFF.

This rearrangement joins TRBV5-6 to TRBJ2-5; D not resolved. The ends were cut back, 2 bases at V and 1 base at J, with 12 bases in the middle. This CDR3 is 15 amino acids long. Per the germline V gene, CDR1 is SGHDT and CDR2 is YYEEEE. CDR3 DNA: TGTGCCAGCAGCTTACCACTTGATAGCCAAGAGACCCAGTACTTC. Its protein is CASSLPLDSQETQYF.

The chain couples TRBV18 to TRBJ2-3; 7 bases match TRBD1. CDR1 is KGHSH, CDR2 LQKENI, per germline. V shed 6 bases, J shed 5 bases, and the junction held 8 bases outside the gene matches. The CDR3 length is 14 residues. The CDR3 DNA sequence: TGTGCCAGCTCCCGGCGGACAGGCGAAGATACGCAGTATTTT. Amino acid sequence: CASSRRTGEDTQYF.